Below, 9 T cell receptor beta chains from the same sample are listed, as sequenced in a study of regulatory T cells in long-lasting Graves disease. Documented time point: newly diagnosed GD, antithyroid drugs for less than 3 months. Extracted PBMC RNA gave rise to the TCR library. Libraries of TCR beta came from iRepertoire HTBI primers plus Arm-PCR of CDR3 regions. TCRdb called the multiplex PCR reads again in MiXCR, with one record for every CDR3 protein. Of some 460,000 distinct CDR3 sequences in the sample, 15% to 20% were seen once. This sample also appeared in a second study, on T cells in Graves' hyperthyroidism and ophthalmopathy.

The starting material was peripheral blood mononuclear cells (PBMCs), obtained at new diagnosis, from a patient treated with antithyroid drugs. Receptors were obtained from a man aged 35 to 55 with Graves disease.

There are many counts of this clonotype. V usage is TRBV27 and J usage is TRBJ2-1, with TRBD1 as a possible D gene (6 bases). The CDR3 spans 20 residues. CDR1 MNHEY and CDR2 SMNVEV come from the germline V gene (reference sequence). The V and J ends lost 0 bases and 3 bases respectively, with 24 bases between them. The CDR3 DNA reads as TGTGCCAGCAGTTTATCACGCGAATTCGGGACACCTACGAGCTACAATGAGCAGTTCTTC. Protein sequence: CASSLSREFGTPTSYNEQFF.

A word on this clonotype: A far larger clone is a single base away, which makes a read error likely. The rearrangement joins TRBV11-2 to TRBJ2-7; 7 bases align to TRBD2. V gave up 4 bases and J gave up 7 bases; unmatched junction bases: 13. The CDR3 runs to 15 residues. Per germline, CDR1 SGHAT and CDR2 FQNNGV. For the CDR3, the DNA is TGTGCCAGCAGCTCGGGCAGCGGGAAAAACAATGAGCAGTACTTC. Protein sequence: CASSSGSGKNNEQYF.

This clonotype turned up a few times. This rearrangement joins TRBV10-3 to TRBJ2-3, with TRBD2 matching over 16 bases. Germline V gene lookup returns CDR1 ENHRY and CDR2 SYGVKD. Trimming took 6 bases from V and 6 from J; bases not matched to a gene: 6. The CDR3 spans 16 residues. CDR3 bases: TGTGCCATCAGCGGGACTAGCGGGAGGGCCCTCGATACGCAGTATTTT. It codes for CAISGTSGRALDTQYF.

In this sample, this clonotype turned up many times. This chain links TRBV7-8 with TRBJ2-7, with 8 bases aligning to TRBD2. CDR1 is SGHVS and CDR2 is FQNEAQ in the germline V gene. Losses at the gene ends were 2 bases for V and 5 bases for J; bases not matched to a gene: 8. This CDR3 contains 15 residues. DNA of the CDR3: TGTGCCAGCAGCTTACTGCCGGGAGGGCCCCACGAGCAGTACTTC. It translates to CASSLLPGGPHEQYF.

This clonotype was detected ten times or more. The V gene is TRBV28, the J gene TRBJ2-3, with TRBD2 identical over 12 bases. The junction had 25 bases not matched to a gene; V was cut back by 4 bases and J by 2 bases. The CDR3 loop spans 23 amino acids. Germline-derived CDR1 and CDR2 are MDHEN and SYDVKM. The CDR3 sequence: CASSSLHGTELAGGLGNTDTQYF. CDR3 sequence (DNA): TGTGCCAGCAGTTCCCTCCACGGGACGGAACTAGCGGGAGGCCTAGGAAACACAGATACGCAGTATTTT.

V and J are TRBV20-1 and TRBJ2-7; 13 bases are shared with TRBD2. V shed 2 bases and J 6 bases; nucleotides not matched to a gene: 7. The CDR3 consists of 15 residues. The germline gives CDR1 DFQATT, CDR2 SNEGSKA (reference sequence). The chain's CDR3 is CSARLLAGGPLEQYF. In nucleotides, the CDR3 is TGCAGTGCTAGATTACTAGCGGGAGGGCCACTCGAGCAGTACTTC.

The table lists this clonotype with many counts. This chain connects TRBV6-5 to TRBJ2-7; unclear D gene. The germline V gene has CDR1 MNHEY and CDR2 SVGAGI. Between the trimmed V and J ends, which lost 2 bases and 4 bases, there was a span of 15 bases. This CDR3 has 15 residues. The CDR3 here is CASSYDSGAPYEQYF. As DNA, the CDR3 is TGTGCCAGCAGTTACGATTCCGGAGCTCCATACGAGCAGTACTTC.

This clonotype was counted at least ten times. The J gene is TRBJ2-5, the V gene TRBV29-1; tentative D call: TRBD2 (6 bases). CDR3 length: 14 residues. From germline, CDR1 is SQVTM and CDR2 ANQGSEA. The V end lost 4 bases, the J end lost 2 bases, and 14 bases lay between the germline ends. The CDR3 DNA sequence: TGCAGCGTTGTTTCGGGAGCTAGGCAAGAGACCCAGTACTTC. Translated, it gives CSVVSGARQETQYF.

There are many counts of this clonotype. The chain employs TRBV28 and TRBJ2-5; the D is unclear. The CDR3 sequence is 13 residues long. Germline values: CDR1 MDHEN, CDR2 SYDVKM. With 1 base removed from V and 2 bases from J, the gap between germline ends came to 5 bases. The CDR3 DNA sequence: TGTGCCAGCAGTTTATTGAGACAAGAGACCCAGTACTTC. Residues: CASSLLRQETQYF.